This T cell receptor beta chain was sequenced for a study of blood T cell repertoires in COVID-19. Under the authors' procedure: Estimates of nucleated cell counts were drawn from the amplification of reference gene primers. TCRdb's copy holds only in-frame clones and misses some; the assay was immunoSEQ multiplex PCR. V and J calls plus clone size are reproduced from that table; the DNA served to infer D and trimming. The repertoire has over 15,000 clones, approximately 80% of them found once; the top ten carry 21%. The CDR3 length is 12 residues. Trimming took off 1 base at V and 5 bases at J, with 3 bases between the two ends. Germline V gene lookup returns CDR1 LGHDT and CDR2 YNNKEL (reference sequence).

The TCR was taken from an elderly man with active COVID-19. The chain recombines TRBV3-1 (or the pseudogene TRBV3-2) with TRBJ1-5; D gene unclear. Sequences were obtained from peripheral blood. The CDR3 reads CASSQGDQPQHF. The CDR3 bases are TGTGCCAGCAGCCAAGGCGATCAGCCCCAGCATTTT.